This is a list of T cell receptor beta chains from one sample in a study of low-dose radiotherapy and immunotherapy resistance in tumors. TCRdb itself ran the reads through MiXCR, one entry per CDR3 protein. Among tens of thousands of distinct CDR3 sequences listed, about 17% were seen once. Sample: PBMCs, taken after low-dose radiotherapy plus immunotherapy. These receptors all come from a male donor with prostate cancer. CDR3s include the opening cysteine and the closing phenylalanine or tryptophan. Each record gives: D gene, V gene, CDR3 length, J gene, clone size, CDR3 DNA, CDR3 protein. A D gene is named only where the DNA matches it firmly. Clone sizes are given selectively: once, few, many, or a class where the clone is expanded.

D: NA; V: TRBV29-1; length: 11; J: TRBJ1-1; size: few; DNA: TGCAGCGCAGTCTCGAACACTGAAGCTTTCTTT; CDR3: CSAVSNTEAFF
D: TRBD1; V: TRBV12-3/TRBV12-4; length: 12; J: TRBJ1-2; size: many; DNA: TGTGCCAGCAGTAGGGACAGGGGTGGCTACACCTTC; CDR3: CASSRDRGGYTF
D: NA; V: TRBV20-1; length: 14; J: TRBJ2-1; size: many; DNA: TGCAGTGCTAGACATCCAGCTACCAAGACTGAGCAGTTCTTC; CDR3: CSARHPATKTEQFF
D: NA; V: TRBV7-9; length: 15; J: TRBJ2-3; size: many; DNA: TGTGCCAGCAGCCCGAGCCTATCCCATGGAGATACGCAGTATTTT; CDR3: CASSPSLSHGDTQYF
D: NA; V: TRBV10-3; length: 15; J: TRBJ1-2; size: NA; DNA: TGTGCCATCAGTGAGTCCGGGCAGGGTAGCTATGGCTACACCTTC; CDR3: CAISESGQGSYGYTF
D: NA; V: TRBV6-5; length: 15; J: TRBJ1-1; size: many; DNA: TGTGCCAGCACCTACGGGGTCGGGGGATTGACTGAAGCTTTCTTT; CDR3: CASTYGVGGLTEAFF
D: TRBD1; V: TRBV5-1; length: 14; J: TRBJ2-1; size: NA; DNA: TGCGCCAGCAGGATGGGACAGGGAAACAATGAGCAGTTCTTC; CDR3: CASRMGQGNNEQFF
D: NA; V: TRBV28; length: 17; J: TRBJ2-2; size: many; DNA: TGTGCCAGCAGTTTCCCCGGTTGGGGGAAGGACACCGGGGAGCTGTTTTTT; CDR3: CASSFPGWGKDTGELFF
D: NA; V: TRBV5-8; length: 18; J: TRBJ2-1; size: NA; DNA: TGTGCCAGCAGCTCCGAGCCGGACTACTTAATCCAGGTCAATGAGCAGTTCTTC; CDR3: CASSSEPDYLIQVNEQFF
D: TRBD1; V: TRBV7-2; length: 14; J: TRBJ1-2; size: NA; DNA: TGTGCCAGCAGCTTAGGGCAGGGGGCCTCTGGCTACACCTTC; CDR3: CASSLGQGASGYTF
D: NA; V: TRBV12-3/TRBV12-4; length: 13; J: TRBJ2-7; size: many; DNA: TGTGCCAGCAGTTTTTTGGCCAGGCCCGAGCAGTACTTC; CDR3: CASSFLARPEQYF
D: NA; V: TRBV12-3/TRBV12-4; length: 12; J: TRBJ2-1; size: many; DNA: TGTGCCAGCAGTGGGAGCGGGAATGAGCAGTTCTTC; CDR3: CASSGSGNEQFF
D: TRBD1; V: TRBV12-3/TRBV12-4; length: 13; J: TRBJ2-1; size: many; DNA: TGTGCCAGCGGGATTGGACAGGGCAGTGAGCAGTTCTTC; CDR3: CASGIGQGSEQFF
D: NA; V: TRBV3-1; length: 13; J: TRBJ1-3; size: many; DNA: TGTGCCAGCAGCCAACCATCTGGAAACACCATATATTTT; CDR3: CASSQPSGNTIYF
D: TRBD1; V: TRBV28; length: 17; J: TRBJ1-5; size: NA; DNA: TGTGCCAGCCTCCCGGGACAGGGGGCTTTGGGCAATCAGCCCCAGCATTTT; CDR3: CASLPGQGALGNQPQHF
D: TRBD2; V: TRBV7-2; length: 15; J: TRBJ2-7; size: NA; DNA: TGTGCCAGCTTCGGGGGACTAGCGGGAGGCTACGAGCAGTACTTC; CDR3: CASFGGLAGGYEQYF
D: NA; V: TRBV30; length: 11; J: TRBJ2-7; size: many; DNA: TGTGCCTGGGACACTTCCTACGAGCAGTACTTC; CDR3: CAWDTSYEQYF
D: TRBD2; V: TRBV7-2; length: 16; J: TRBJ2-1; size: many; DNA: TGTGCCAGCAGCTTAGTAGCGGGAGGGTCCTACAATGAGCAGTTCTTC; CDR3: CASSLVAGGSYNEQFF
D: NA; V: TRBV20-1; length: 14; J: TRBJ1-5; size: many; DNA: TGCAGTGCTAGTCCCGCCCAAGGGAATCAGCCCCAGCATTTT; CDR3: CSASPAQGNQPQHF
D: TRBD2; V: TRBV9; length: 17; J: TRBJ2-5; size: many; DNA: TGTGCCAGCAGAGCCAGGGGCAGCGGGAGGAGGAGGGAGACCCAGTACTTC; CDR3: CASRARGSGRRRETQYF
D: NA; V: TRBV7-6; length: 16; J: TRBJ2-2; size: NA; DNA: NA; CDR3: CASSSRDSDTGELFFF
D: NA; V: TRBV7-9; length: 13; J: TRBJ1-1; size: many; DNA: TGTGCCAGCAGCTTAGAGCAACAGACTGAAGCTTTCTTT; CDR3: CASSLEQQTEAFF
D: TRBD2; V: TRBV10-3; length: 18; J: TRBJ2-7; size: many; DNA: TGTGCCATCAGTGGCGGGCTAGCGGGAGGAATGGACTCCTACGAGCAGTACTTC; CDR3: CAISGGLAGGMDSYEQYF
D: TRBD1; V: TRBV5-1; length: 15; J: TRBJ2-7; size: many; DNA: TGCGCCAGCAGCTTAGGACAGGGGGAAACCTACGAGCAGTACTTC; CDR3: CASSLGQGETYEQYF
D: NA; V: TRBV30; length: 13; J: TRBJ2-7; size: many; DNA: TGTGCCTGGAGTGTATCCGAAGCCTACGAGCAGTACTTC; CDR3: CAWSVSEAYEQYF
D: NA; V: TRBV10-3; length: 15; J: TRBJ1-5; size: many; DNA: TGTGCCATCAGTGCTGGGGAAGGAGCCAATCAGCCCCAGCATTTT; CDR3: CAISAGEGANQPQHF
D: NA; V: TRBV6-5; length: 15; J: TRBJ1-4; size: many; DNA: TGTGCCAGCAGTTACGGCGGGGCGGCTAATGAAAAACTGTTTTTT; CDR3: CASSYGGAANEKLFF
D: NA; V: TRBV7-9; length: 13; J: TRBJ1-5; size: NA; DNA: TGTGCCAGCAGCTTATCGGGGAATCAGCCCCAGCATTTT; CDR3: CASSLSGNQPQHF
D: TRBD2; V: TRBV5-1; length: 19; J: TRBJ2-1; size: many; DNA: TGCGCCAGCAGCCAATGGGGGAGAAAAGCACTAGCGGGAGTCAATGAGCAGTTCTTC; CDR3: CASSQWGRKALAGVNEQFF
D: TRBD1; V: TRBV24-1; length: 17; J: TRBJ1-5; size: NA; DNA: TGTGCCACCAGTGATCCCGGGACAGGCGGGGGGAATCAGCCCCAGCATTTT; CDR3: CATSDPGTGGGNQPQHF
D: NA; V: TRBV29-1; length: 13; J: TRBJ1-1; size: many; DNA: TGCAGCGCGGGCCACTCTCAGGGCACTGAAGCTTTCTTT; CDR3: CSAGHSQGTEAFF
D: NA; V: TRBV29-1; length: 13; J: TRBJ2-2; size: many; DNA: TGCAGCGTTGTTCCAAGGAACACCGGGGAGCTGTTTTTT; CDR3: CSVVPRNTGELFF
D: TRBD2; V: TRBV28; length: 15; J: TRBJ2-1; size: many; DNA: TGTGCCAGCAGGGCTAGCGGGGGCTCCTACAATGAGCAGTTCTTC; CDR3: CASRASGGSYNEQFF
D: NA; V: TRBV29-1; length: 14; J: TRBJ2-3; size: many; DNA: TGCAGCGTTGTTATCGCAGTTAGCACAGATACGCAGTATTTT; CDR3: CSVVIAVSTDTQYF
D: NA; V: TRBV28; length: 14; J: TRBJ2-6; size: many; DNA: TGTGCCAGCAGTTCCCATCATGGGGCCAACGTCCTGACTTTC; CDR3: CASSSHHGANVLTF
D: NA; V: TRBV24-1; length: 15; J: TRBJ2-1; size: many; DNA: TGTGCTTCCCTCTATATGGGGGTTAACGGCAATGAGCAGTTCTTC; CDR3: CASLYMGVNGNEQFF
D: NA; V: TRBV20-1; length: 13; J: TRBJ2-7; size: many; DNA: TGCAGTGCTAGAGACCCAGTGGCCTACGAGCAGTACTTC; CDR3: CSARDPVAYEQYF
D: NA; V: TRBV12-3/TRBV12-4; length: 15; J: TRBJ1-1; size: many; DNA: TGTGCCAGCAGTTCCTCGGTGGGGGAAGGCACTGAAGCTTTCTTT; CDR3: CASSSSVGEGTEAFF
D: TRBD2; V: TRBV19; length: 19; J: TRBJ2-1; size: many; DNA: TGTGCCAGTAGTATAGATCTCAGGGAGGGAAGAGGCTCCTACAATGAGCAGTTCTTC; CDR3: CASSIDLREGRGSYNEQFF
D: NA; V: TRBV25-1; length: 13; J: TRBJ2-1; size: many; DNA: TGTGCCAGCGAAGCGGGCTCCTACAATGAGCAGTTCTTC; CDR3: CASEAGSYNEQFF
D: NA; V: TRBV9; length: 18; J: TRBJ2-7; size: NA; DNA: NA; CDR3: CASSIYLCSVAGAHEQYF
D: NA; V: TRBV28; length: 16; J: TRBJ1-2; size: many; DNA: TGTGCCACCGAGCCCCCTCGATCGACGGGAAACTATGGCTACACCTTC; CDR3: CATEPPRSTGNYGYTF
D: NA; V: TRBV5-3; length: 17; J: TRBJ2-1; size: many; DNA: TGTGCCAGCAGCCATCGGACAGCCCGGGAAACCTACAATGAGCAGTTCTTC; CDR3: CASSHRTARETYNEQFF
D: TRBD1; V: TRBV30; length: 15; J: TRBJ2-1; size: many; DNA: TGTGCCTGGAGCGCCGGGACAGGGAAAGGGGATGAGCAGTTCTTC; CDR3: CAWSAGTGKGDEQFF
D: NA; V: TRBV5-4; length: 13; J: TRBJ2-2; size: few; DNA: TGTGCCAGCAACAACGACTACACCGGGGAGCTGTTTTTT; CDR3: CASNNDYTGELFF
D: TRBD1; V: TRBV5-1; length: 15; J: TRBJ2-3; size: many; DNA: TGCGCCAGCAAAGGGACAGGGAGTGCCGCGGATACGCAGTATTTT; CDR3: CASKGTGSAADTQYF
D: NA; V: TRBV5-1; length: 15; J: TRBJ2-3; size: many; DNA: TGCGCCAGCAGCTGGGGCTCCGGCCCCACAGATACGCAGTATTTT; CDR3: CASSWGSGPTDTQYF
D: TRBD1; V: TRBV30; length: 15; J: TRBJ2-7; size: many; DNA: TGTGCCTGGAGAACTCCAGGACAGGGGGCTCCCGAGCAGTACTTC; CDR3: CAWRTPGQGAPEQYF
D: TRBD1; V: TRBV5-8; length: 18; J: TRBJ2-5; size: many; DNA: TGTGCCAGCAGCTCGTGGTTGGCCCGGGACAGGGAACGGGAGACCCAGTACTTC; CDR3: CASSSWLARDRERETQYF
D: TRBD1; V: TRBV9; length: 15; J: TRBJ2-2; size: few; DNA: TGTGCCAGCAGCGGGGGACAGGGGGCGACCGGGGAGCTGTTTTTT; CDR3: CASSGGQGATGELFF
D: TRBD1; V: TRBV4-3; length: 17; J: TRBJ1-5; size: many; DNA: TGCGCCAGCAGCCAAGATTGGGGGACAGGGGGTATTCAGCCCCAGCATTTT; CDR3: CASSQDWGTGGIQPQHF
D: TRBD2; V: TRBV27; length: 16; J: TRBJ2-1; size: NA; DNA: TGTGCCAGCAGTATCAGACTAGCGGAAGTAGAAAATGAGCAGTTCTTC; CDR3: CASSIRLAEVENEQFF
D: TRBD1; V: TRBV7-6; length: 12; J: TRBJ1-2; size: many; DNA: TGTGCCAGCAGCGGCCGGGACAGTGGCTACACCTTC; CDR3: CASSGRDSGYTF
D: TRBD1; V: TRBV2; length: 17; J: TRBJ2-6; size: NA; DNA: TGTGCCAGCAGTGAAGTAAACAGGGGGGCTGGGGCCAACGTCCTGACTTTC; CDR3: CASSEVNRGAGANVLTF